Following are 2 T cell receptor beta chains from one sample sequenced in a study of early stage breast cancer tumors. Sequenced by immunoSEQ multiplex PCR; TCRdb stores in-frame clones only, minus some. The table lists about 14,000 clones, 70% to 85% of them singletons. The source material was normal breast tissue next to the tumor. Receptor source: a person aged 25-39 years with breast cancer.

The genes are TRBV4-1 and TRBJ2-7, with D possibly matching TRBD2 (6 bases). The CDR3 has 15 amino acids. Trimming cost V 3 bases and J 3 bases, with 15 bases left between them. The germline gives CDR1 MGHRA, CDR2 YSYEKL. The CDR3 loop is CASSQSEGRIYEQYF. The CDR3 nucleotides read TGCGCCAGCAGCCAGTCGGAGGGCCGAATCTACGAGCAGTACTTC.

The V and J genes are TRBV18 and TRBJ1-1, with 7 positions matching TRBD1. Germline trimming cut 6 bases from V and 0 bases from J; bases unmatched to any gene: 7. This CDR3 is 15 amino acids long. The germline V gene has CDR1 KGHSH and CDR2 LQKENI. In DNA form, the CDR3 reads TGTGCCAGCTCGCCGGGACAGCCAATGAACACTGAAGCTTTCTTT. Amino acid sequence: CASSPGQPMNTEAFF.